This record concerns one T cell receptor beta chain sequence. The same CDR3 can be traced to other DNA sequences in this sample. This study enrolled people aged about 18 to 90 from around 26 US geographic areas. Cohorts were based on clinical histories the participants reported. These data belong to a study of blood T cell repertoires in COVID-19. Turning to the study itself: Material from acute and convalescent COVID-19 was sourced from the United States, Italy and Spain.

Trimming removed 6 bases at V and 4 bases at J, with 4 bases between. This CDR3 spans 10 amino acids. The germline V gene encodes CDR1 SNHLY and CDR2 FYNNEI. Some clones are missing from TCRdb's copy, which holds only in-frame ones; the method was immunoSEQ multiplex PCR. The sample lists roughly 280,000 clones; roughly nine tenths were seen once. This chain joins TRBV2 and TRBJ2-7, with D uncertain. Specimen: PBMCs or T cells enriched from blood (not recorded which). The sequence was obtained from a woman under 30 who had recovered from COVID-19. The CDR3, as DNA: TGTGCCAGCAGCCTGTACGAGCAGTACTTC. It codes for CASSLYEQYF.